This entry lists 21 T cell receptor beta chains sequenced from one sample in a study of PD-L1 blockade in urothelial cancer (dated by TCRdb to 2015 to 2018). The time point label corresponds to: pretreatment peripheral blood. Library generation was performed with the immunoSEQ multiplex PCR assay. The clones in this table, taken by TCRdb from immuneACCESS, are in-frame only. Not every clone is retained; where verified, under half of the shortfall comes from an unresolved V gene, and the cause of the rest is unknown. This sample is represented by 55,000 to 75,000 clones; around four fifths of them were singletons. Of the sample, 1.5% to 2% falls within the top ten clones. The material sequenced was PBMCs, taken around atezolizumab (anti-PD-L1) treatment. Receptors were obtained from a man aged 70-80 years with urothelial cancer.

The V call is TRBV11-3, the J call TRBJ2-1; the match to TRBD1 covers 8 bases. This CDR3 is 17 amino acids long. Germline CDR1 SGHNT, CDR2 YENEEA. With 6 bases clipped from V and 1 base from J, the junction kept 11 bases outside the gene matches. The CDR3 here is CASSPPGTGISYNEQFF. The CDR3, as DNA: TGTGCCAGCAGTCCCCCCGGGACAGGAATTTCCTACAATGAGCAGTTCTTC.

This clone appeared a few times. The chain is built from TRBV27 and TRBJ1-1; a weak D match, TRBD1 (6 bases). Trimming removed 0 bases from V and 3 bases from J, with 8 bases in between. The CDR3 has 14 amino acids. Germline V lookup: CDR1 MNHEY, CDR2 SMNVEV (reference sequence). The CDR3 DNA is TGTGCCAGCAGTTTATCCACAGGGTACACTGAAGCTTTCTTT. It translates to CASSLSTGYTEAFF.

The V gene is TRBV28, the J gene TRBJ2-3, with 9 bases fitting TRBD1. Germline V gene lookup returns CDR1 MDHEN and CDR2 SYDVKM. The length of the CDR3 is 17 residues. The junction had 14 bases not matched to a gene; V was cut back by 4 bases and J by 6 bases. CDR3 region: CASSSRPGQGDHDTQYF. The CDR3 DNA is TGTGCCAGCAGTTCTAGACCGGGACAGGGAGATCACGATACGCAGTATTTT.

The chain joins TRBV19 to TRBJ2-2; TRBD1 aligns across 7 bases. CDR1 and CDR2 (germline): LNHDA, SQIVND (reference sequence). J was trimmed by 4 bases and V by 4 bases; bases with no gene match: 6. The CDR3 totals 15 residues. The CDR3 region has the DNA TGTGCCAGTAGTACGAGACAGGGATTCACCGGGGAGCTGTTTTTT. It specifies CASSTRQGFTGELFF.

This rearrangement joins TRBV19 to TRBJ2-1, with TRBD2 matching 9 bases. Germline assignment: CDR1 LNHDA and CDR2 SQIVND (reference sequence). The CDR3 contains 14 residues. Trimming took 9 bases from V and 8 from J; bases not matched to a gene: 11. The CDR3 loop is CASGIAGVGHEQFF. CDR3 DNA sequence: TGTGCCAGCGGGATAGCGGGAGTCGGCCATGAGCAGTTCTTC.

The CDR3 DNA reads TGTGCCAGTAGTGTATCAGGGGTTGGGGTAAGGACTGAAGCTTTCTTT. This gives the protein CASSVSGVGVRTEAFF. The V gene is TRBV19, the J gene TRBJ1-1; a possible D gene is TRBD1 (6 bases). V gave up 5 bases and J gave up 5 bases, with 21 bases separating them. The germline gives CDR1 LNHDA, CDR2 SQIVND (reference sequence). This CDR3 has 16 amino acids.

The chain carries TRBV5-6 and TRBJ1-4; D not certain. V lost 6 bases, J lost 3 bases, and 18 bases lay in between. Germline V gene data show CDR1 as SGHDT and CDR2 as YYEEEE. The CDR3 consists of 16 residues. CDR3 bases: TGTGCCAGCACCCTGTGGGAGATTGCAGCTAATGAAAAACTGTTTTTT. Protein product: CASTLWEIAANEKLFF.

V gene TRBV15 combines with J gene TRBJ1-3; D is uncertain. Per germline, CDR1 LNHNV and CDR2 YYDKDF (reference sequence). The CDR3 runs to 14 residues. V was pared by 0 bases and J by 5 bases, with 8 bases between. The CDR3 nucleotides are TGTGCCACCAGCAGAGATAATGACAGAAACACCATATATTTT. Translation: CATSRDNDRNTIYF. Combining the CDR3 with reference TRBV15 and TRBJ1-3 gives the whole variable domain DAMVIQNPRYQVTQFGKPVTLSCSQTLNHNVMYWYQQKSSQAPKLLFHYYDKDFNNEADTPDNFQSRRPNTSFCFLDIRSPGLGDTAMYLCATSRDNDRNTIYFGEGSWLTVV.

This chain uses TRBV27 with TRBJ2-6, with a weak D call TRBD2 (5 bases). Trimming shortened V by 3 bases and J by 0 bases, and 9 bases separated the two germline ends. The CDR3 contains 16 residues. Germline V gives CDR1 MNHEY, CDR2 SMNVEV (reference sequence). DNA of the CDR3: TGTGCCAGCAGTTTGATGGGGAGCTCTGGGGCCAACGTCCTGACTTTC. This encodes CASSLMGSSGANVLTF.

V gene TRBV5-8 combines with J gene TRBJ1-5, with 9 nucleotides matching TRBD1. Germline CDR1 SGHTS, CDR2 YDEGEE. This CDR3 region has 17 residues. With V trimmed by 3 bases and J by 1 base, 8 bases remained unmatched. In DNA form, the CDR3 reads TGTGCCAGCAGCTGGAGGGACAGGGCGAACAGCAATCAGCCCCAGCATTTT. It is translated as CASSWRDRANSNQPQHF.

This chain links TRBV5-4 with TRBJ1-4; possible D gene TRBD1, 6 bases. Germline assignment: CDR1 SGHNT and CDR2 YYREEE (reference sequence). The germline V and J ends were trimmed by 1 base and 2 bases, with 6 bases remaining between them. The CDR3 totals 14 residues. CDR3 nucleotides: TGTGCCAGCAGCTTGACAGGGACTAATGAAAAACTGTTTTTT. Its protein is CASSLTGTNEKLFF.

The J gene is TRBJ1-1, the V gene TRBV5-1; D uncertain. The CDR3 sequence is 15 residues long. Trimming removed 0 bases at V and 5 bases at J, with 14 bases between. Germline CDR1 is SGHRS and CDR2 is YFSETQ. Here the CDR3 DNA reads TGCGCCAGCAGCTTGGACCCGTTCCGAGGGACTGAAGCTTTCTTT. It specifies CASSLDPFRGTEAFF.

This chain connects TRBV6-5 to TRBJ2-1; 7 nucleotides agree with TRBD2. The J segment lost 7 bases and the V segment lost 1 base, leaving 7 bases of the junction unmatched. The CDR3 has 15 residues. Germline assignment: CDR1 MNHEY and CDR2 SVGAGI. The CDR3 reads CASSYYGGGPNEQFF. CDR3 in DNA: TGTGCCAGCAGTTACTATGGGGGAGGGCCAAATGAGCAGTTCTTC.

Concerning this clone: Other DNA sequences of this sample code for an identical CDR3. The V call is TRBV9, the J call TRBJ2-3; D is perhaps TRBD1 (6 bases). The CDR3 spans 15 residues. Trimming left V 0 bases short and J 3 bases short, with 11 bases between. The germline V gene has CDR1 SGDLS and CDR2 YYNGEE. CDR3 amino acids: CASSVAGQRTDTQYF. The CDR3 nucleotides are TGTGCCAGCAGCGTAGCCGGACAGAGAACAGATACGCAGTATTTT.

In its sample, this clone was seen a few times. The DNA for the CDR3 is TGCAGCGTTGAAATTCAGGGCGAGCAGTACTTC. Translated, it gives CSVEIQGEQYF. J is TRBJ2-7 and V is TRBV29-1, with a tentative D call TRBD1 (5 bases). Germline V gene lookup returns CDR1 SQVTM and CDR2 ANQGSEA. Trimming cost V 2 bases and J 6 bases, with 8 bases left between them. The CDR3 is made up of 11 amino acids.

The rearrangement links TRBV15 to TRBJ2-5; D unclear. The germline V gene encodes CDR1 LNHNV and CDR2 YYDKDF (reference sequence). The CDR3 consists of 13 residues. V was pared by 5 bases and J by 4 bases, with 11 bases between. The CDR3 bases are TGTGCCACCAGCCCGCGCGGAGTAGAGACCCAGTACTTC. Protein sequence: CATSPRGVETQYF.

With respect to this clone: Sequence at one end of the junction differs from germline and may be a read error. The V call is TRBV6-5, the J call TRBJ1-4, with TRBD1 as a possible D gene (5 bases). This CDR3 contains 14 residues. Looked up from germline, CDR1 is MNHEY and CDR2 is SVGAGI. CDR3 protein: CASSFSQAKEKLFF. In DNA, the CDR3 is TGTGCCAGCAGTTTCTCACAGGCTAAAGAAAAACTGTTTTTT.

V gene TRBV5-1 combines with J gene TRBJ2-1, with 9 nucleotides matching TRBD2. Germline V gene data show CDR1 as SGHRS and CDR2 as YFSETQ. Germline trimming cut 2 bases from V and 9 bases from J; bases unmatched to any gene: 9. CDR3 length equals 15 residues. The chain's CDR3 is CASSFSAGGVSEQFF. Here the CDR3 DNA reads TGCGCCAGCAGCTTTTCAGCGGGAGGAGTCAGTGAGCAGTTCTTC.

The rearrangement joins TRBV2 to TRBJ2-2; 15 nucleotides match TRBD2. The V and J ends lost 6 bases and 4 bases, in that order; junction bases with no gene match: 0. CDR1 SNHLY and CDR2 FYNNEI come from the germline V gene. This CDR3 region has 15 residues. CDR3 amino acids: CASRGLAGGTGELFF. For the CDR3, the DNA is TGTGCCAGCAGGGGACTAGCGGGAGGCACCGGGGAGCTGTTTTTT.

This chain uses TRBV11-2 with TRBJ2-1; 11 bases map to TRBD2. CDR3 length equals 15 residues. The germline gives CDR1 SGHAT, CDR2 FQNNGV. The V gene end was trimmed by 4 bases and the J gene end by 6 bases; junction bases not matched to a gene: 5. The CDR3 is CASSSGLADRNEQFF. DNA for the CDR3: TGTGCCAGCAGCTCGGGACTAGCGGATCGCAATGAGCAGTTCTTC.

The V and J genes are TRBV5-6 and TRBJ1-2; TRBD1 matches 7 bases. This CDR3 spans 13 amino acids. With V trimmed by 3 bases and J by 5 bases, 4 bases remained unmatched. Germline CDR1 is SGHDT and CDR2 is YYEEEE. Here the CDR3 reads CASSSGTEYGYTF. The CDR3, as DNA: TGTGCCAGCAGCTCCGGGACAGAATATGGCTACACCTTC. Full variable domain (remainder filled in from reference TRBV5-6 and TRBJ1-2): DAGVTQSPTHLIKTRGQQVTLRCSPKSGHDTVSWYQQALGQGPQFIFQYYEEEERQRGNFPDRFSGHQFPNYSSELNVNALLLGDSALYLCASSSGTEYGYTFGSGTRLTVV.